This T cell receptor (beta chain) was retrieved from a study of cytomegalovirus exposure and HLA in healthy donors. Here immunoSEQ multiplex PCR was the method, and the copy in TCRdb shows in-frame clones only, minus some. The top ten clones hold roughly 1.4% of a sample with 100,000 to 150,000 clones, more than 70% of them seen once. Separate from the roughly 610-subject first cohort, the roughly 120-subject validation cohort was the one that the donors belonged to. This CDR3 contains 15 residues. Between the trimmed V and J ends, which lost 8 bases and 0 bases, there was a span of 18 bases. The germline V gene encodes CDR1 SQVTM and CDR2 ANQGSEA. Of note for this clone: The antigen remains undetermined.

Study outcomes and limitations: According to a subsequent analysis, TCR clusters identified in the first cohort showed a tendency to co-occur across the approximately 120 validation repertoires. Among TCR beta chains, those listed as cytomegalovirus-associated numbered some 170.

This TCR came from a man between 25 and 39 years old in good health and CMV-seronegative. Sequencing input: PBMCs. The V call is TRBV29-1, the J call TRBJ2-3; TRBD2 is a possible D gene (6 bases). CDR3 sequence reads: CSLGVGAGSTDTQYF. The CDR3 nucleotides are TGCAGCCTTGGGGTCGGGGCGGGAAGCACAGATACGCAGTATTTT.